These T cell receptor beta chains were read from a single sample in a study of T cell repertoires in cytomegalovirus infection. TCRdb reprocessed the reads with MiXCR, giving one entry per CDR3 protein. The repertoire holds 350,000 to 550,000 distinct CDR3 sequences, with 31% as singletons. Material: PBMCs. Source of these receptors: a human donor in good health (CMV status not recorded). Some clones in this sample may be carry-over from other donors' samples. The CDR3 runs from the conserved cysteine through the conserved F or W. Each record gives: clone size, D gene, V gene, J gene, CDR3 protein, CDR3 DNA. A D gene is named only where the DNA matches it firmly. Rows may omit the clone size; those that give it use once, few, many or a size class.

clone_size: few; d_call: -; v_call: TRBV6-1; j_call: TRBJ1-5; cdr3_aa: CASSPRPGYSNQPQHF; cdr3_nt: TGTGCCAGCAGTCCTCGTCCGGGGTATAGCAATCAGCCCCAGCATTTT
clone_size: -; d_call: -; v_call: TRBV20-1; j_call: TRBJ1-2; cdr3_aa: CSADRATGPSRYGYTF; cdr3_nt: TGCAGTGCTGATCGGGCAACAGGGCCAAGCCGCTATGGCTACACCTTC
clone_size: many; d_call: TRBD1; v_call: TRBV7-6; j_call: TRBJ2-3; cdr3_aa: CASSIDRAGDTQYF; cdr3_nt: TGTGCCAGCAGCATCGACAGGGCTGGCGATACGCAGTATTTT
clone_size: few; d_call: TRBD1; v_call: TRBV3-1; j_call: TRBJ1-2; cdr3_aa: CASSQGLTGGFYGYTF; cdr3_nt: TGTGCCAGCAGCCAAGGTCTGACAGGGGGTTTTTATGGCTACACCTTC
clone_size: -; d_call: -; v_call: TRBV15; j_call: TRBJ1-5; cdr3_aa: CATSRVGYGNNQPQHF; cdr3_nt: TGTGCCACCAGCAGAGTCGGTTACGGTAACAATCAGCCCCAGCATTTT
clone_size: -; d_call: TRBD2; v_call: TRBV10-3; j_call: TRBJ2-3; cdr3_aa: CAISESISSGVADTQYF; cdr3_nt: TGTGCCATCAGTGAGTCGATCTCTAGCGGGGTGGCAGATACGCAGTATTTT
clone_size: few; d_call: -; v_call: TRBV6-6; j_call: TRBJ2-6; cdr3_aa: CASSYPRREFGSGANVLTF; cdr3_nt: TGTGCCAGCAGTTACCCCCGCAGGGAGTTCGGCTCTGGGGCCAACGTCCTGACTTTC
clone_size: many; d_call: -; v_call: TRBV27; j_call: TRBJ1-4; cdr3_aa: CASKWGTMVEKLFF; cdr3_nt: TGTGCCAGCAAGTGGGGGACCATGGTTGAAAAACTGTTTTTT
clone_size: once; d_call: -; v_call: TRBV29-1; j_call: TRBJ2-2; cdr3_aa: CSVLTETNTGELFF; cdr3_nt: TGCAGCGTGTTGACAGAGACGAACACCGGGGAGCTGTTTTTT
clone_size: -; d_call: -; v_call: TRBV5-1; j_call: TRBJ1-5; cdr3_aa: CASSRSGDSNQPQHF; cdr3_nt: TGCGCCAGCAGCCGGTCGGGGGATAGCAATCAGCCCCAGCATTTT
clone_size: few; d_call: TRBD2; v_call: TRBV19; j_call: TRBJ2-3; cdr3_aa: CASRVAGPTDTQYF; cdr3_nt: TGTGCCAGCAGGGTAGCGGGACCCACAGATACGCAGTATTTT
clone_size: many; d_call: TRBD1; v_call: TRBV7-9; j_call: TRBJ2-2; cdr3_aa: CASRAQGAFGELFF; cdr3_nt: TGTGCCAGCAGGGCGCAGGGGGCGTTCGGGGAGCTGTTTTTT
clone_size: -; d_call: -; v_call: TRBV20-1; j_call: TRBJ1-5; cdr3_aa: CSARPDGYNQPQHF; cdr3_nt: TGCAGTGCTAGACCCGACGGATACAATCAGCCCCAGCATTTT
clone_size: -; d_call: -; v_call: TRBV15; j_call: TRBJ1-1; cdr3_aa: CATSSRSGYTEAFF; cdr3_nt: TGTGCCACCAGCAGTAGATCAGGGTACACTGAAGCTTTCTTT
clone_size: many; d_call: TRBD1; v_call: TRBV7-9; j_call: TRBJ2-5; cdr3_aa: CASSPLDRGQETQYF; cdr3_nt: TGTGCCAGCAGCCCCCTCGACAGGGGCCAAGAGACCCAGTACTTC
clone_size: -; d_call: TRBD2; v_call: TRBV5-1; j_call: TRBJ2-1; cdr3_aa: CASGRTWRGAPEGQFF; cdr3_nt: TGCGCCAGCGGCCGTACGTGGCGGGGGGCCCCAGAAGGACAGTTCTTC
clone_size: -; d_call: -; v_call: TRBV5-6; j_call: TRBJ2-7; cdr3_aa: CASSSDSTSSYEQYF; cdr3_nt: TGTGCCAGCAGCTCGGACAGCACAAGCTCCTACGAGCAGTACTTC
clone_size: few; d_call: -; v_call: TRBV12-3/TRBV12-4; j_call: TRBJ1-2; cdr3_aa: CASSFLRGPSGYGYTF; cdr3_nt: TGTGCCAGCAGTTTTTTGAGGGGCCCCTCCGGCTATGGCTACACCTTC
clone_size: -; d_call: -; v_call: TRBV19; j_call: TRBJ1-6; cdr3_aa: CASSGPTGNSPLHF; cdr3_nt: TGTGCCAGTAGTGGGCCAACGGGAAATTCACCCCTCCACTTT
clone_size: many; d_call: -; v_call: TRBV6-1; j_call: TRBJ1-2; cdr3_aa: CASSPYVSYGYTF; cdr3_nt: TGTGCCAGCAGTCCTTATGTCAGCTATGGCTACACCTTC
clone_size: -; d_call: -; v_call: TRBV24-1; j_call: TRBJ2-1; cdr3_aa: CATSPPGDYNEQFF; cdr3_nt: TGTGCCACCAGTCCCCCAGGAGATTACAATGAGCAGTTCTTC
clone_size: -; d_call: -; v_call: TRBV4-3; j_call: TRBJ1-2; cdr3_aa: CASSDGWVRSGYTF; cdr3_nt: TGCGCCAGCAGCGATGGATGGGTTAGGTCTGGCTACACCTTC